This TCR beta chain was retrieved from a study of tumor and adjacent non-tumor tissue in lung cancer. Three rounds of nested PCR, following a modified ARM-PCR protocol, produced the TCRbeta library. TCRdb reprocessed the multiplex PCR reads with MiXCR, giving one entry per CDR3 protein. Among about 110,000 distinct CDR3 sequences, over 75% were seen once, and the ten largest hold under 25%. Comments on this clonotype: Its target is unknown. At one of its ends the junction is not consistent with the germline gene, which may arise from a read error.

General study results and limits: TCR diversity was significantly greater in tumor than normal lung tissue.

This CDR3 is 14 amino acids long. Germline loops: CDR1 SGHAT, CDR2 FQNNGV. No cell sorting was done before RNA was extracted from the tissue. The J gene is TRBJ2-3, the V gene TRBV11-2; D ambiguous. This receptor was taken from a man between 65 and 85 years old with non-small cell lung cancer. Source material: lung tumor tissue. CDR3 in amino acids: CASRRKAAVDTQYF. In DNA form, the CDR3 reads TGTGCCAGCAGACGGAAGGCCGCAGTAGATACACAGTATTTT.